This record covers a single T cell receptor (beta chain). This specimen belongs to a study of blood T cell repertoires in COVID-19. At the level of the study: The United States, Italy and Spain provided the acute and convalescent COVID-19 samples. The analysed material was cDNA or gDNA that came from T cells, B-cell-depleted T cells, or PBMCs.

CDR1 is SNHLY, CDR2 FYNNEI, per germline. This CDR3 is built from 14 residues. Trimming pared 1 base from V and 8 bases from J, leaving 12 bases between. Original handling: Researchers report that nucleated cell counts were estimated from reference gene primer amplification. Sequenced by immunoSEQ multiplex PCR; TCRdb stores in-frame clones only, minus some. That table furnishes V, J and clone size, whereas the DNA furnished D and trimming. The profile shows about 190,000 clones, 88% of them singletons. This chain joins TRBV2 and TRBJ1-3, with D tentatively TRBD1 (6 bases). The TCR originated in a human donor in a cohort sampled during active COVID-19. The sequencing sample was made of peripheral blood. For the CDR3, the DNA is TGTGCCAGCAGTGAAGGCTGGCAGGGGCACACCATATATTTT. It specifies CASSEGWQGHTIYF.